This section outlines one T cell receptor beta chain sequence together with its context. What it binds is unknown. This specimen comes from a study of T cell responses to AZD1222 COVID-19 vaccine. Points from the study as a whole: Seropositivity was recorded at baseline in only a handful of AZD1222 recipients. Nearly half of spike-specific TCRs reportedly target variant regions that are unmutated in the B.1.351 and B.1.1.7 variants.

Measured with immunoSEQ multiplex PCR; TCRdb has only the in-frame clones, and not every one. The data contain about 160,000 clones, more than 70% of them singletons. CDR1 and CDR2 from the germline V gene are SEHNR and FQNEAQ (reference sequence). The CDR3 runs 16 residues. Trimming cost V 5 bases and J 0 bases; bases outside gene matches: 7. V is TRBV7-9 and J is TRBJ2-3, with 8 bases identical to TRBD2. The origin of this receptor is an adult in good health. The starting material was peripheral blood, obtained on day 0 of AZD1222 vaccination. CDR3 residues: CASSPYIAGSTDTQYF. CDR3 in DNA: TGTGCCAGCAGCCCATATATAGCGGGGAGCACAGATACGCAGTATTTT.